The clone carrying this T cell receptor beta chain came up many times. This entry is derived from a study of T-cell reconstitution after alpha-beta-depleted transplantation in children. Unique molecular identifiers were used in preparing the TCRbeta library. TCRdb reprocessed the PCR reads via MiXCR and lists one record per CDR3 protein. Of 200,000 to 300,000 distinct CDR3 sequences detected, 12% appear once; the ten largest clones hold approximately 2.9%. Germline CDR1 and CDR2: DFQATT and SNEGSKA (reference sequence). The trim removed 3 bases at V and 5 bases at J, leaving 6 bases unmatched. This CDR3 region has 14 residues.

The chain employs TRBV20-1 and TRBJ2-5; 10 positions match TRBD1. This TCR was recovered from a human donor who donated a stem cell graft to a child with acute lymphoblastic leukemia. The material sequenced was PBMCs from the stem cell graft donor, taken from the stem cell graft. CDR3 bases: TGCAGTGCTAGTATGACAGGGGGCTGGGAGACCCAGTACTTC. Encoded protein: CSASMTGGWETQYF.